A selection of T cell receptor beta chains follows, all from one sample in a study of T cells in Graves' hyperthyroidism and ophthalmopathy. MiXCR, run by TCRdb on the multiplex PCR reads, gives a single entry per CDR3 protein. Counted here are under 350,000 distinct CDR3 sequences, approximately 17% occurring once; the ten biggest clones make up over 45%. The sample comprised blood. These TCRs come from a woman in her fifties or sixties with Graves' ophthalmopathy. The CDR3 runs from the conserved cysteine through the conserved F or W. D genes are given only for firm matches. For some rows the clone size is stated as once, few or many, or as a class when expanded; others skip it.

V gene: TRBV2
D gene: NA
clone size: many
J gene: TRBJ2-1
CDR3 protein: CASGFGIDNEQFF
CDR3 DNA: TGTGCCAGCGGTTTCGGGATTGACAATGAGCAGTTCTTC

V gene: TRBV7-9
D gene: NA
clone size: NA
J gene: TRBJ1-1
CDR3 protein: CASSLYFQKEAFF
CDR3 DNA: TGTGCCAGCAGCTTATATTTCCAGAAAGAAGCTTTCTTT

V gene: TRBV15
D gene: NA
clone size: NA
J gene: TRBJ2-7
CDR3 protein: CATSRDMSRAYEQYF
CDR3 DNA: TGTGCCACCAGCAGAGATATGTCACGAGCCTACGAGCAGTACTTC

V gene: TRBV20-1
D gene: TRBD2
clone size: NA
J gene: TRBJ2-5
CDR3 protein: CSARLAGEETQYF
CDR3 DNA: TGCAGCGCCCGACTAGCGGGGGAAGAGACCCAGTACTTC

V gene: TRBV27
D gene: NA
clone size: many
J gene: TRBJ2-3
CDR3 protein: CASSSEDTQYF
CDR3 DNA: TGTGCCAGCAGTTCAGAAGATACGCAGTATTTT

V gene: TRBV20-1
D gene: NA
clone size: NA
J gene: TRBJ2-2
CDR3 protein: CSAWDFRMNTGELFF
CDR3 DNA: TGCAGTGCTTGGGACTTCCGAATGAACACCGGGGAGCTGTTTTTT

V gene: TRBV18
D gene: NA
clone size: many
J gene: TRBJ1-2
CDR3 protein: CASSPQTEDSYGYTF
CDR3 DNA: TGTGCCAGCTCACCCCAAACCGAGGATTCGTATGGCTACACCTTC

V gene: TRBV27
D gene: NA
clone size: many
J gene: TRBJ2-7
CDR3 protein: CASSKGYEQYF
CDR3 DNA: TGTGCCAGCAGCAAGGGCTACGAGCAGTACTTC

V gene: TRBV12-3/TRBV12-4
D gene: TRBD1
clone size: NA
J gene: TRBJ2-1
CDR3 protein: CASSWDRAGGYNEQFF
CDR3 DNA: TGTGCCAGCAGTTGGGACAGGGCGGGTGGCTACAATGAGCAGTTCTTC

V gene: TRBV4-1
D gene: TRBD1
clone size: few
J gene: TRBJ2-3
CDR3 protein: CASSPTQGTGFTDTQYF
CDR3 DNA: TGCGCCAGCAGCCCAACACAGGGGACCGGTTTCACAGATACGCAGTATTTT

V gene: TRBV14
D gene: TRBD2
clone size: few
J gene: TRBJ2-1
CDR3 protein: CASSQTGSGRPNEQFF
CDR3 DNA: TGTGCCAGCAGCCAAACTGGCAGCGGGAGACCCAATGAGCAGTTCTTC

V gene: TRBV11-2
D gene: NA
clone size: once
J gene: TRBJ2-2
CDR3 protein: CASSQAFGELFF
CDR3 DNA: TGTGCCAGCAGCCAAGCCTTCGGGGAGCTGTTTTTT

V gene: TRBV12-3/TRBV12-4
D gene: NA
clone size: many
J gene: TRBJ2-5
CDR3 protein: CASSFGANSRETQYF
CDR3 DNA: TGTGCCAGCAGTTTTGGGGCCAACTCCAGGGAGACCCAGTACTTC

V gene: TRBV6-1
D gene: NA
clone size: few
J gene: TRBJ1-3
CDR3 protein: CASSEGPSGRNTIYF
CDR3 DNA: TGTGCCAGCAGTGAAGGCCCCAGCGGTCGAAACACCATATATTTT

V gene: TRBV2
D gene: NA
clone size: many
J gene: TRBJ2-3
CDR3 protein: CASTPTDTQYF
CDR3 DNA: TGTGCCAGCACCCCCACAGATACGCAGTATTTT

V gene: TRBV3-1
D gene: NA
clone size: NA
J gene: TRBJ1-5
CDR3 protein: CASSRAGGTQPQHF
CDR3 DNA: TGTGCCAGCAGCCGGGCGGGGGGCACTCAGCCCCAGCATTTT

V gene: TRBV12-3/TRBV12-4
D gene: TRBD1
clone size: many
J gene: TRBJ2-7
CDR3 protein: CASSRQGFHEQYF
CDR3 DNA: TGTGCCAGCAGCCGACAGGGGTTCCACGAGCAGTACTTC

V gene: TRBV29-1
D gene: TRBD2
clone size: many
J gene: TRBJ2-5
CDR3 protein: CSAEGTSAQETQYF
CDR3 DNA: TGCAGCGCAGAAGGGACTAGCGCCCAAGAGACCCAGTACTTC

V gene: TRBV19
D gene: NA
clone size: NA
J gene: TRBJ2-3
CDR3 protein: CASGQFPDTQYF
CDR3 DNA: TGTGCCAGCGGACAGTTTCCAGATACGCAGTATTTT

V gene: TRBV11-2
D gene: NA
clone size: many
J gene: TRBJ1-1
CDR3 protein: CASSPRYAGEAFF
CDR3 DNA: TGTGCCAGCAGCCCACGGTATGCGGGTGAAGCTTTCTTT

V gene: TRBV2
D gene: NA
clone size: NA
J gene: TRBJ2-7
CDR3 protein: CASSEEWEQYF
CDR3 DNA: TGTGCCAGCAGTGAAGAGTGGGAGCAGTACTTC